This paragraph covers one TCR beta chain sequence. One junction end does not reproduce the germline sequence, and a read error may be involved. At the DNA level, this CDR3 is encoded by other sequences in the same sample as well. These data are taken from a study of OX40 agonist ivuxolimab in advanced cancers. About the study: Three partial responders included one hepatocellular carcinoma patient and two cutaneous melanoma patients.

CDR3 size: 13 residues. Germline CDR1 and CDR2: MNHEY and SMNVEV (reference sequence). Here immunoSEQ multiplex PCR was the method, and the copy in TCRdb shows in-frame clones only, minus some. Of approximately 70,000 clones detected, about 93% appear once; the ten largest clones hold roughly 0.45%. Autoimmune disease history or systemic immunosuppression meant exclusion. Patients had blood sampled at baseline and again on cycle 4 day 1 and cycle 7 day 1. The clonotype comes from an adult with an advanced solid tumor such as melanoma, head and neck, liver or kidney cancer. The rearrangement links TRBV27 to TRBJ1-1; D call uncertain. The sample was CD4+ or CD8+ T cells sorted from blood, taken in a trial of the OX40 agonist ivuxolimab. The CDR3 sequence is CASSLSWNTEAFF. The CDR3 region has the DNA TGTGCCAGCAGTTTATCGTGGAACACTGAAGCTTTCTTC.